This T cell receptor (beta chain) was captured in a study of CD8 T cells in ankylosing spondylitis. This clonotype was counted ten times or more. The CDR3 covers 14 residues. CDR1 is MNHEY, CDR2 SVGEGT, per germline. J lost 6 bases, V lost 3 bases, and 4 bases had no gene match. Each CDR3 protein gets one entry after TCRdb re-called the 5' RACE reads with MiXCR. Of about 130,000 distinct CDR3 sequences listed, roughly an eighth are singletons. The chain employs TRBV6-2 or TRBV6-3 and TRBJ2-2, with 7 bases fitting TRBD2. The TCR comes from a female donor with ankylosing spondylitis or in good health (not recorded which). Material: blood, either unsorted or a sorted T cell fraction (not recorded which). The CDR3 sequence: CASSYVAGAGELFF. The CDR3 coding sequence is TGTGCCAGCAGTTATGTCGCGGGGGCCGGGGAGCTGTTTTTT.